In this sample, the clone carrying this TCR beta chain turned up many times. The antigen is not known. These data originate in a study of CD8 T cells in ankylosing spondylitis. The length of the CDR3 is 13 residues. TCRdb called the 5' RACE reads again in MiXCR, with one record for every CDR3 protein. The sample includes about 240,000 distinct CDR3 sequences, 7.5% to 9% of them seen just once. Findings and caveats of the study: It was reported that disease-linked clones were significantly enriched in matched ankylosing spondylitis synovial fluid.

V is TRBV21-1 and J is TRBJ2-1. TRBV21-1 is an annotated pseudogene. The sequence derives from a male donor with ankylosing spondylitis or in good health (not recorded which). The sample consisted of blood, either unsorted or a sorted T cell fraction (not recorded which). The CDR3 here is CASSIRPSNEQFF. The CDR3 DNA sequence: TGTGCCAGCAGCATCCGTCCTTCCAATGAGCAGTTCTTC.